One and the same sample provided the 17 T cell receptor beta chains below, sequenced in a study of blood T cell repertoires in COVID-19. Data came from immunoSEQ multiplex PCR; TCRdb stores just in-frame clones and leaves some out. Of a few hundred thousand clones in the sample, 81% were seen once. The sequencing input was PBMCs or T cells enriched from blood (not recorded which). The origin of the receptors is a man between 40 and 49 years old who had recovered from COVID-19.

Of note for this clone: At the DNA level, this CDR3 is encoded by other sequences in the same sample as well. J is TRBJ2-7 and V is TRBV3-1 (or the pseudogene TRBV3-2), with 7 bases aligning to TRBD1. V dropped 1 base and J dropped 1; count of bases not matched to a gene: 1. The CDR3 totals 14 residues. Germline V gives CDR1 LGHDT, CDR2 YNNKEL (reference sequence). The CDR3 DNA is TGTGCCAGCAGCCAAGGGACAGGTTCCTACGAGCAGTACTTC. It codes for CASSQGTGSYEQYF.

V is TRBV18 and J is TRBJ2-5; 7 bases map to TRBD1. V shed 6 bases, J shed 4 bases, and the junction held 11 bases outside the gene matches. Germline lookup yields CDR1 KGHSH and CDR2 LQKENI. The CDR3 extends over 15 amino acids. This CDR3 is CASSTPGQRGETQYF. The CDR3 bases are TGTGCCAGCTCCACTCCGGGACAGCGTGGAGAGACCCAGTACTTC.

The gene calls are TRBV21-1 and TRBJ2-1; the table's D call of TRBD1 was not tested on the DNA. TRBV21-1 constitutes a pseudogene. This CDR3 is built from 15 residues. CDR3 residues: CASSTDRGSYNEQFF. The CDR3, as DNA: TGTGCCAGCAGCACCGACAGGGGCTCCTACAATGAGCAGTTCTTC.

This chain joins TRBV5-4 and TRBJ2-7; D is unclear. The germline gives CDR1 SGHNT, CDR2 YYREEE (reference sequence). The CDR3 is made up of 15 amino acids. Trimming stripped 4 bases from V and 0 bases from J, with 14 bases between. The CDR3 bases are TGTGCCAGCAGCCCCCGAGTATCAAGCTCCTACGAGCAGTACTTC. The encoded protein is CASSPRVSSSYEQYF.

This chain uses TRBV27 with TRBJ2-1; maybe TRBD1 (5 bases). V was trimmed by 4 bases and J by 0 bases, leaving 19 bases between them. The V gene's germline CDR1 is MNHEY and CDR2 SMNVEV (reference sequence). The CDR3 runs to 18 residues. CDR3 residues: CASSSTDSEASSYNEQFF. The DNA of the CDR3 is TGTGCCAGCAGTTCAACCGACAGTGAAGCGAGCTCCTACAATGAGCAGTTCTTC.

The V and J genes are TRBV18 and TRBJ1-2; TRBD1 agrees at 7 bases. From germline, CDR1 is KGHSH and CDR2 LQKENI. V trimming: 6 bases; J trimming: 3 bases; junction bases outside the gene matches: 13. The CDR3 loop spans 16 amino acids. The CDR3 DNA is TGTGCCAGCTCTCGGGACAGCGTCCAGACTGACTATGGCTACACCTTC. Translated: CASSRDSVQTDYGYTF.

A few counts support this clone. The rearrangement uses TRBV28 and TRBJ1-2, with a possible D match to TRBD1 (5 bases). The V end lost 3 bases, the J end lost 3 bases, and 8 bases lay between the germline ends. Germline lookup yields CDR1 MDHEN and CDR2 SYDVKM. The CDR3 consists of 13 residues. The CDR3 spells CASSLQGYYGYTF. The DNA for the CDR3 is TGTGCCAGCAGTTTGCAGGGATACTATGGCTACACCTTC.

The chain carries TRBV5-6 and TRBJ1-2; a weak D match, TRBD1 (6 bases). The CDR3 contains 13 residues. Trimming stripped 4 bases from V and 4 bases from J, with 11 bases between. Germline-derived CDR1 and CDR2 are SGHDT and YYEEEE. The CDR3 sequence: CASSRRTAYGYTF. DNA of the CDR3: TGTGCCAGCAGCCGAAGGACAGCCTATGGCTACACCTTC.

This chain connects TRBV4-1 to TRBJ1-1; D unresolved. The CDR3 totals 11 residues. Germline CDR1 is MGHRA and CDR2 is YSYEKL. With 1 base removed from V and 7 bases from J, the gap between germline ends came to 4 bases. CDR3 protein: CASSQGSEAFF. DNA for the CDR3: TGCGCCAGCAGCCAAGGGAGTGAAGCTTTCTTT.

CDR3 DNA: TGTGCCAGCAGGTGGCGGAAGCCCCAGCATTTT. Encoded protein: CASRWRKPQHF. The chain couples TRBV6-5 to TRBJ1-5; D is unclear. Germline assignment: CDR1 MNHEY and CDR2 SVGAGI. The CDR3 runs to 11 residues. The ends were cut back, 6 bases at V and 8 bases at J, with 8 bases in the middle.

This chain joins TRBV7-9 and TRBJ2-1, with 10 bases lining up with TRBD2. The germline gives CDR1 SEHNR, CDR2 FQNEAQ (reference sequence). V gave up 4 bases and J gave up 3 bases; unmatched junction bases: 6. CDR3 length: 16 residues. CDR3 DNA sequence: TGTGCCAGCAGCTCCCCAGCGGGGGGGTTCTACAATGAGCAGTTCTTC. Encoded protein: CASSSPAGGFYNEQFF.

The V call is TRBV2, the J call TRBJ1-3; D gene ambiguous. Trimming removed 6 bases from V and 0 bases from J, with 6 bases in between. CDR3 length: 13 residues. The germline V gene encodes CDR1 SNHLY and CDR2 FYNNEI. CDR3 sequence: CASSQDSGNTIYF. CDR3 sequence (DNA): TGTGCCAGCAGCCAGGACTCTGGAAACACCATATATTTT.

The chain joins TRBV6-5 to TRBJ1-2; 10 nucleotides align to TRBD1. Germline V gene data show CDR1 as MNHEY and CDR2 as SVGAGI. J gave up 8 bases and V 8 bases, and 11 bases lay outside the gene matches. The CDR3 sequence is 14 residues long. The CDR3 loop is CASGTGVLSLGYTF. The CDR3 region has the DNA TGTGCCAGCGGGACAGGGGTATTGAGTTTGGGCTACACCTTC.

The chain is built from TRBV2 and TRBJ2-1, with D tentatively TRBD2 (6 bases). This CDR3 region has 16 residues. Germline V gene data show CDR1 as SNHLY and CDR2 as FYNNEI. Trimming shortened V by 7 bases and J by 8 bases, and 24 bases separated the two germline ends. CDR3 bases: TGTGCCAGCACCTCTCAGTTGGCAGGAGGGGTGGATGAGCAGTTCTTC. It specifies CASTSQLAGGVDEQFF.

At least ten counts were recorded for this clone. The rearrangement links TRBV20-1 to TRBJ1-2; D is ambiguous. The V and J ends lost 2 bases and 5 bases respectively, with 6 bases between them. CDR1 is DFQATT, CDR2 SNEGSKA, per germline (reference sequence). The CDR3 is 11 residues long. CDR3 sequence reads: CSARSSYGYTF. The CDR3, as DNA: TGCAGTGCTAGATCCTCGTATGGCTACACCTTC.

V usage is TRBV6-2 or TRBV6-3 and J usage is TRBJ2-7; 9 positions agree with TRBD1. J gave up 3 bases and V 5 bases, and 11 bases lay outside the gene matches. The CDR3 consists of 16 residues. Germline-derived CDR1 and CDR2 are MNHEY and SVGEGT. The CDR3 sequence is CASSPRRDRDVYEQYF. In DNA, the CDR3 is TGTGCCAGCAGTCCCCGCCGGGACAGGGATGTCTACGAGCAGTACTTC.

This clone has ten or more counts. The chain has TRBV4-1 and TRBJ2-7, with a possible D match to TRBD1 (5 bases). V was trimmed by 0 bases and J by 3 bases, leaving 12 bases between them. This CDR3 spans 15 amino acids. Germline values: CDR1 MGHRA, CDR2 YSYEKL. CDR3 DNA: TGCGCCAGCAGCCAAGATGGGCAGGGCGGCTACGAGCAGTACTTC. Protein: CASSQDGQGGYEQYF.